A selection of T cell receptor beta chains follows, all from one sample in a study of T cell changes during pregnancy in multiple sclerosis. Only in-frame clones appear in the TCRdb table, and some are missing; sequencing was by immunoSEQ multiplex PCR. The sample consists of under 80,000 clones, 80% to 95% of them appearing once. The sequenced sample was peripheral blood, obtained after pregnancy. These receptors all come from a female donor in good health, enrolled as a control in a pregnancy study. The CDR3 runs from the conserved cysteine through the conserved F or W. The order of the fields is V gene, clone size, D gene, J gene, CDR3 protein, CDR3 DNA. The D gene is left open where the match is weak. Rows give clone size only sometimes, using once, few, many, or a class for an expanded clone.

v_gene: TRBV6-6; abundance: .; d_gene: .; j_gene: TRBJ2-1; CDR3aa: CASSPLSPGVGEQFF; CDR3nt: TGTGCCAGCAGTCCCCTTAGCCCCGGGGTCGGTGAGCAGTTCTTC
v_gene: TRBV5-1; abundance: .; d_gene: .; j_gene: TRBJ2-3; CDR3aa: CASSLGGMGTDTQYF; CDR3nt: TGCGCCAGCAGCTTAGGAGGGATGGGCACAGATACGCAGTATTTT
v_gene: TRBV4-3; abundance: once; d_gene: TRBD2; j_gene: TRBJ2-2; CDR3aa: CASSQATAVSGRASAGELFF; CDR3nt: TGCGCCAGCAGCCAGGCCACCGCTGTTAGCGGGAGGGCCTCGGCCGGGGAGCTGTTTTTT
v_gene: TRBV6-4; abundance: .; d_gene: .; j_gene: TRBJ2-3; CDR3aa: CASSYDSTDTQYF; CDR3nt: TGTGCCAGCAGTTACGACAGTACAGATACGCAGTATTTT
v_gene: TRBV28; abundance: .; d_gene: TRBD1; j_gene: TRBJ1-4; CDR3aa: CASRTGGVEKLFF; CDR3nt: TGTGCCAGCAGGACAGGGGGGGTAGAAAAACTGTTTTTT
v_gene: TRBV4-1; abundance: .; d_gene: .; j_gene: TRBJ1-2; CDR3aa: CASSRPGLYGYTF; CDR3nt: TGCGCCAGCAGCCGGCCGGGACTTTATGGCTACACCTTC
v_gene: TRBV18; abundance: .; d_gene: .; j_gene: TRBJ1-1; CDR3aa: CASSPRGPGDTEAFF; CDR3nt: TGTGCCAGCTCACCGCGGGGGCCAGGGGACACTGAAGCTTTCTTT
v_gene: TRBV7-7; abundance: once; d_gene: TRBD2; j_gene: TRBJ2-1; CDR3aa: CASSLASGRALFNEQFF; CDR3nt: TGTGCTAGCAGCTTAGCTAGCGGGAGGGCGCTCTTCAATGAGCAGTTCTTC
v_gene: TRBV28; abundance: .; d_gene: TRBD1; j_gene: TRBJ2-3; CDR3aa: CASSSSFRTGGADTQYF; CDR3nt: TGTGCCAGCAGTTCAAGTTTTAGGACAGGGGGCGCAGATACGCAGTATTTT
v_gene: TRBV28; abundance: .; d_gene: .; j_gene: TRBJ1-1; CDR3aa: CASSFVNTEAFF; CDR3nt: TGTGCCAGCAGTTTCGTCAACACTGAAGCTTTCTTT
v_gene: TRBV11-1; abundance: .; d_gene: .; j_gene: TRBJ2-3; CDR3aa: CASTKGEGYRTDTQYF; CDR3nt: TGTGCCAGCACCAAGGGGGAAGGCTACCGCACAGATACGCAGTATTTT
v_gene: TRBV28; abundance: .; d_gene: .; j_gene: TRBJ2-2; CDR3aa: CASRPQGTGELFF; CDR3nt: TGTGCCAGCAGACCACAGGGCACCGGGGAGCTGTTTTTT
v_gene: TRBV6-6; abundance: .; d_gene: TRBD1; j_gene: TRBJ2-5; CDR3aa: CASRPGQGPQETQYF; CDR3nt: TGTGCCAGCAGACCGGGACAGGGTCCCCAAGAGACCCAGTACTTC